This TCR beta chain derives from a study of blood T cell repertoires in COVID-19. Participants came from roughly 23 US areas, aged roughly 18 to 100 years. Participant reports of clinical history set cohort assignment. Resolution of symptoms, clearance, or two negative PCRs was present in recovered Cohort 3 donors. The table came from immunoSEQ multiplex PCR; TCRdb's copy has only in-frame clones and leaves some out. The sample lists about 330,000 clones; about 89% were seen once. Per the germline V gene, CDR1 is MGHDK and CDR2 is SYGVNS. Trimming at V came to 4 bases and at J to 5 bases, leaving 14 bases not matched to a gene. The CDR3 length is 17 residues.

The sequenced sample consisted of PBMCs or T cells enriched from blood (not recorded which). The receptor was isolated from a woman aged 30 to 39 who had recovered from COVID-19. The chain has TRBV25-1 and TRBJ1-5; 7 bases map to TRBD1. The CDR3 protein is CASSVYRLDRADQPQHF. CDR3 nucleotides: TGTGCCAGCAGTGTATACCGACTCGACAGGGCTGATCAGCCCCAGCATTTT.